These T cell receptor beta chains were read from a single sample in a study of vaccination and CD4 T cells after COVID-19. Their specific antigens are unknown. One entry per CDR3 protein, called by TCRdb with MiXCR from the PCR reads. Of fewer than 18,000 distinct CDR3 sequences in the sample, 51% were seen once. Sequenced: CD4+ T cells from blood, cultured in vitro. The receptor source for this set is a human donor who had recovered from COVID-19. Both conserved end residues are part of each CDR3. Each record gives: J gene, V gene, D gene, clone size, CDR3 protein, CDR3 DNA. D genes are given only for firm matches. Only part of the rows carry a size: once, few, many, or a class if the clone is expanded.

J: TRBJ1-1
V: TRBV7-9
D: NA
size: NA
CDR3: CASSLARQDYEAFF
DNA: TGTGCCAGCAGCTTAGCTCGACAGGATTACGAAGCTTTCTTT

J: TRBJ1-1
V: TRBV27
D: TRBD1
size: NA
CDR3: CASSLGLDRAAFF
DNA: TGTGCCAGCAGTCTCGGGTTGGACAGGGCGGCTTTCTTT

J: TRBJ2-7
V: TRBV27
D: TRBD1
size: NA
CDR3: CASSSQTGGLGEQYF
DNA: TGTGCCAGCAGTTCCCAGACAGGGGGCCTTGGCGAGCAGTACTTC

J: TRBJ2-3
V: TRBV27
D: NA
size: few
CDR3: CASSLEGTDTQYF
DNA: TGTGCCAGCAGTTTAGAGGGCACAGATACGCAGTATTTT

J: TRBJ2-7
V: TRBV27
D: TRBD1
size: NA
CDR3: CASRPQPGQGVSEQYF
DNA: TGTGCCAGCAGACCCCAGCCGGGACAGGGGGTGAGCGAGCAGTACTTC

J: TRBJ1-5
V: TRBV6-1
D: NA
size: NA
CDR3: CASSEGQLGQPQHF
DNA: TGTGCCAGCAGTGAGGGTCAGCTCGGTCAGCCCCAGCATTTT

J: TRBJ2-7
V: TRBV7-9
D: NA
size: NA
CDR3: CASSFTGTPYEQYF
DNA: TGTGCCAGCAGCTTTACCGGGACTCCCTACGAGCAGTACTTC

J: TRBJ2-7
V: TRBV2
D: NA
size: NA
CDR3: CASRGAVYGNEQYF
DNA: TGTGCCAGCAGGGGAGCCGTGTATGGGAATGAGCAGTACTTC

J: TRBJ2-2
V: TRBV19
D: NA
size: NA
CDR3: CASSIVGPSTSGELFF
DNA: TGTGCCAGTAGTATCGTGGGCCCAAGCACTTCCGGGGAGCTGTTTTTT

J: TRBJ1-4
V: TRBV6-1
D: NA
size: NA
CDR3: CASSSREANEKLFF
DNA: TGTGCCAGCAGCTCCAGGGAGGCTAATGAAAAACTGTTTTTT

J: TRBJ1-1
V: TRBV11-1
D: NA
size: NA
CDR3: CASSVRGFTEAFF
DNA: TGTGCCAGCAGCGTCCGGGGGTTTACTGAAGCTTTCTTT

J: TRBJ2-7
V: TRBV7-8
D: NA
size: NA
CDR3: CASSRRYVAEQYF
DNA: TGTGCCAGCAGCCGACGCTACGTGGCAGAGCAGTACTTC

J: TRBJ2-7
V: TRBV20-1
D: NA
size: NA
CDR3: CSASFRGPGEQYF
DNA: TGCAGTGCTAGTTTTCGGGGGCCCGGAGAGCAGTACTTC

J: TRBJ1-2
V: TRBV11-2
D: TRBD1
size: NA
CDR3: CASSPRTGGDYGYTF
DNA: TGTGCCAGCAGCCCAAGAACAGGGGGCGACTATGGCTACACCTTC

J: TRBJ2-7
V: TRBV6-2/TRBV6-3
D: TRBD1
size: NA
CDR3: CASSLNPGQNSYEQYF
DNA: TGTGCCAGCAGTCTTAACCCGGGACAGAACTCCTACGAGCAGTACTTC

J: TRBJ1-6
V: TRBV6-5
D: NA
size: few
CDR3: CASSYSEWVAGSPLHF
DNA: TGTGCCAGCAGTTACTCGGAATGGGTCGCAGGATCACCCCTCCACTTT

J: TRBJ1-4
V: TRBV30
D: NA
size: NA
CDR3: CAWGQGYTNEKLFF
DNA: TGTGCCTGGGGGCAGGGGTACACTAATGAAAAACTGTTTTTT

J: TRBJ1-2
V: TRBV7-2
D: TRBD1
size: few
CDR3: CASSLQGDYGYTF
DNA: TGTGCCAGCAGCTTACAGGGGGACTATGGCTACACCTTC

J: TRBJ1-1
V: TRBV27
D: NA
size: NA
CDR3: CASSGPGSEAFF
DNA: TGTGCCAGCAGTGGGCCGGGCAGTGAAGCTTTCTTT

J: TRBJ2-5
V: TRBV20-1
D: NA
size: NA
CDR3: CSAGLLRIGETQYF
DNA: TGCAGTGCTGGCCTGTTGAGGATAGGAGAGACCCAGTACTTC

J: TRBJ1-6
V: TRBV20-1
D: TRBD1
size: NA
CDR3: CSARDRRTGPINSPLHF
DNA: TGCAGTGCTAGAGATCGTAGGACAGGTCCCATTAATTCACCCCTCCACTTT

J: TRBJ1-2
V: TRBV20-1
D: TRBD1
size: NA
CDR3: CSAQGGGQGEPANYGYTF
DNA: TGCAGTGCCCAAGGTGGGGGACAGGGAGAACCAGCTAACTATGGCTACACCTTC

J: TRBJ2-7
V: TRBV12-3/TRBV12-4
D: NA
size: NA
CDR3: CASSLLVQKYF
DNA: TGTGCCAGCAGTTTATTGGTGCAGAAGTACTTC

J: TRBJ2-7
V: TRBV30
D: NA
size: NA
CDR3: CAWGRTFLGEQYF
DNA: TGTGCCTGGGGGCGAACTTTCCTTGGCGAGCAGTACTTC

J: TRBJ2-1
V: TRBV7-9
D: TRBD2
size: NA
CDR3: CASSLGTIDEQFF
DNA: TGTGCCAGCAGCCTAGGGACTATCGATGAGCAGTTCTTC

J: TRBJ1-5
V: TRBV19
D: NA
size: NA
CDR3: CASSITLGGINQPQHF
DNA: TGTGCCAGTAGTATAACCCTGGGGGGAATCAATCAGCCCCAGCATTTT

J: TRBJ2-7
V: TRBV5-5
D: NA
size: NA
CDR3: CASSLVGRAYEQYF
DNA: TGTGCCAGCAGCTTGGTGGGCAGGGCCTACGAGCAGTACTTC

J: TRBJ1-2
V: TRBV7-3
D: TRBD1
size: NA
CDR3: CASSPSTGINYGYTF
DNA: TGTGCCAGCAGCCCCTCGACAGGGATTAACTATGGCTACACCTTC

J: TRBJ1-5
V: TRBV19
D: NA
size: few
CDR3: CASSAPREPQHF
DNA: TGTGCCAGTTCCGCTCCCCGGGAGCCCCAGCATTTT

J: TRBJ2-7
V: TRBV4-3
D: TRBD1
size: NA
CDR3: CASSRFRGQGSYEQYF
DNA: TGCGCCAGCAGCCGGTTCCGGGGACAGGGCTCCTACGAGCAGTACTTC

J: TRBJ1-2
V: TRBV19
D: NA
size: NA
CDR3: CASTRYGVTGYTF
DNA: TGTGCCAGTACCCGATACGGGGTGACTGGCTACACCTTC